This TCR beta chain was obtained from a study of PD-1 blockade in classical Hodgkin lymphoma. General study results and limits: Patients with an early start, nivolumab under 1 year after ASCT, were excluded. CD4+ TCR diversity rose significantly by C4D1, and CD8+ TCR diversity did not. Newly diagnosed patients were said to have less baseline TCR diversity than healthy donors did.

This clone was counted between two and nine times. Its antigen remains unknown. V lost 5 bases to trimming and J lost 3 bases, with 14 bases between them. The CDR3 runs 14 residues. Germline CDR1 LNHNV, CDR2 YYDKDF (reference sequence). Generated by immunoSEQ multiplex PCR, the TCRdb table keeps only in-frame clones and is missing some. This table holds 13,000 or so clones, 65% to 85% found once. Regarding time point: cycle 4 day 1 (C4D1), after less than 7 weeks of nivolumab. Every patient experienced relapse after autologous stem cell transplantation, and brentuximab vedotin exposure varied. Each best response was a complete response, a partial response or progressive disease.

This chain uses TRBV15 with TRBJ2-7, with D possibly TRBD2 on 6 matching bases. The receptor comes from a human donor with classical Hodgkin lymphoma. The input for sequencing was peripheral blood mononuclear cells (PBMCs), taken before the fourth cycle of nivolumab. CDR3 region: CATSRGTDFYEQYF. The CDR3 DNA is TGTGCCACCAGCCGCGGGACGGATTTCTACGAGCAGTACTTC.